In its sample, the clone carrying this T cell receptor (beta chain) was seen many times. The data stem from a study of regulatory T cells in long-lasting Graves disease. Time point reported: newly diagnosed GD, antithyroid drugs for less than 3 months. TCR sequences were obtained from RNA taken from PBMCs. Arm-PCR of CDR3 regions and iRepertoire HTBI primers were the basis on which TCR beta libraries were built. TCRdb analysed the multiplex PCR reads with MiXCR anew, one entry per CDR3 protein. The data contain 400,000 to 450,000 distinct CDR3 sequences, 16% of them singletons. These data were also reused for a study on T cells in Graves' hyperthyroidism and ophthalmopathy. That source reports: Most clonotypes expanded in the thyroid (above 0.001) were also present in blood.

The sample consisted of peripheral blood mononuclear cells (PBMCs), taken at new diagnosis, from a patient treated with antithyroid drugs. The receptor's source is a woman aged 30 to 39 with Graves disease.

CDR3: CASRRQGLNTEAFF. In nucleotides, the CDR3 is TGTGCCAGCCGAAGACAGGGGCTGAACACTGAAGCTTTCTTT. The chain employs TRBV6-1 and TRBJ1-1; 8 nucleotides line up with TRBD1. With V trimmed by 8 bases and J by 0 bases, 5 bases remained unmatched. Germline loops: CDR1 MNHNS, CDR2 SASEGT. The CDR3 is 14 amino acids.